These 15 T cell receptor beta chains were sequenced from one sample in a study of blood T cell repertoires in COVID-19. Using immunoSEQ multiplex PCR, the repertoire was profiled, and TCRdb retains in-frame clones only, with some absent. The repertoire consists of some 400,000 clones, with 70% to 85% occurring once and the leading ten covering approximately 1%. The sample was peripheral blood. These receptors were obtained from a human donor with acute or convalescent COVID-19. The donor label of this sample is uncertain.

The chain is built from TRBV6-5 and TRBJ1-1; the D gene is possibly TRBD1 (5 bases). Germline V lookup: CDR1 MNHEY, CDR2 SVGAGI. CDR3 length: 16 amino acids. The germline V and J ends were trimmed by 2 bases and 1 base, with 14 bases remaining between them. CDR3 DNA sequence: TGTGCCAGCAGTTACAACGGGGGAAGGGGGAACACTGAAGCTTTCTTT. Protein product: CASSYNGGRGNTEAFF.

Worth noting for this clone: One end of the junction fails to match germline, which may point to a read error. V usage is TRBV3-1 (or the pseudogene TRBV3-2) and J usage is TRBJ1-3; perhaps TRBD1 as D (5 bases). The CDR3 has 16 amino acids. CDR1 is LGHDT and CDR2 is YNNKEL in the germline V gene (reference sequence). CDR3: CASSRGTANSRNTIYF. The CDR3 DNA reads TGTGCCAGCAGCCGCGGGACGGCAAACTCTAGAAACACCATATATTTT.

The chain recombines TRBV6-5 with TRBJ2-1; D might be TRBD2 (7 bases). This CDR3 region has 13 residues. From germline, CDR1 is MNHEY and CDR2 SVGAGI. The V end lost 5 bases, the J end lost 10 bases, and 15 bases lay between the germline ends. The CDR3 DNA follows: TGTGCCAGCAGTCCCGGGGGGCTTGGGGAGCAGTTCTTC. Translating gives CASSPGGLGEQFF.

The V call is TRBV9, the J call TRBJ1-2; D is possibly TRBD1 (5 bases). CDR3 length: 17 residues. V lost 0 bases and J lost 5, with 20 bases in between. Germline CDR1 and CDR2: SGDLS and YYNGEE. The DNA for the CDR3 is TGTGCCAGCAGCGTAGGAGGGGTAGGGGACTTGGGATATGGCTACACCTTC. It yields the protein CASSVGGVGDLGYGYTF.

The rearrangement links TRBV3-1 (or the pseudogene TRBV3-2) to TRBJ1-1, with D perhaps matching TRBD1 (5 bases). Germline V gene sequence: CDR1 LGHDT, CDR2 YNNKEL (reference sequence). V was shortened by 5 bases and J by 4 bases, with 20 bases between the two germline ends. The CDR3 has 16 amino acids. The CDR3 here is CASSSYFGTRGTEAFF. CDR3 DNA: TGTGCCAGCAGCAGTTATTTTGGGACTCGAGGCACTGAAGCTTTCTTT.

This clone was seen a single time. The V gene is TRBV27, the J gene TRBJ2-1; 8 bases align to TRBD2. This CDR3 region has 11 residues. The V gene end was trimmed by 5 bases and the J gene end by 9 bases; junction bases not matched to a gene: 0. In germline, CDR1 is MNHEY, CDR2 SMNVEV (reference sequence). CDR3 DNA: TGTGCCAGCAGTACTAGCGGTGAGCAGTTCTTC. Translating it yields CASSTSGEQFF.

This clone was counted once. V is TRBV27 and J is TRBJ1-2; D may be TRBD1 (6 bases). The CDR3 contains 13 residues. V was shortened by 5 bases and J by 7 bases, with 14 bases between the two germline ends. Germline CDR1 reads MNHEY; CDR2 reads SMNVEV (reference sequence). The CDR3 DNA reads as TGTGCCAGCAGTAAACAGGGCAGGGCTGGCTACACCTTC. It codes for CASSKQGRAGYTF.

The chain carries TRBV28 and TRBJ1-6; possibly TRBD1 for D (6 bases). The V end was cut by 3 bases, the J end by 9 bases, with 15 bases between. Germline CDR1 is MDHEN and CDR2 is SYDVKM. This CDR3 spans 15 amino acids. CDR3 in DNA: TGTGCCAGCAGTTTCACGGGGACAAGTAGTTCACCCCTCCACTTT. The encoded protein is CASSFTGTSSSPLHF.

The chain combines TRBV5-1 with TRBJ2-5; 10 nucleotides match TRBD1. V was clipped by 4 bases and J by 3 bases; unmatched bases: 3. Germline CDR1 reads SGHRS; CDR2 reads YFSETQ. The CDR3 runs 14 residues. The CDR3 loop is CASSAGTGEETQYF. CDR3 nucleotides: TGCGCCAGCAGCGCCGGGACAGGGGAAGAGACCCAGTACTTC.

A single count supports this clone. This sequence joins TRBV6-6 and TRBJ2-4, with 10 bases matching TRBD2. This CDR3 region has 16 residues. Trimming removed 5 bases from V and 7 bases from J; junction bases left unmatched: 11. CDR1 and CDR2 (germline): MNHNY, SVGAGI (reference sequence). The CDR3 protein is CASSPLDLAGVNIQYF. CDR3 coding DNA: TGTGCCAGCAGTCCCCTGGATCTAGCGGGAGTCAACATTCAGTACTTC.

A single count supports this clone. The chain links TRBV18 to TRBJ1-1; D is ambiguous. CDR1 KGHSH and CDR2 LQKENI come from the germline V gene. Trimming stripped 2 bases from V and 0 bases from J, with 10 bases between. The CDR3 runs 15 residues. CDR3 protein: CASSPSGRMNTEAFF. CDR3 nucleotide sequence: TGTGCCAGCTCACCATCTGGGAGGATGAACACTGAAGCTTTCTTT.

V usage is TRBV2 and J usage is TRBJ2-7; D gene ambiguous. The length of the CDR3 is 14 residues. CDR1 and CDR2 from the germline V gene are SNHLY and FYNNEI. Deletions cut 1 base from V and 2 bases from J, with 9 bases between. The CDR3 DNA sequence: TGTGCCAGCAGTGAAGGAAGCGCGACCTACGAGCAGTACTTC. Translated: CASSEGSATYEQYF.

The V call is TRBV15, the J call TRBJ1-5; perhaps TRBD1 as D (5 bases). This CDR3 has 15 residues. Germline-derived CDR1 and CDR2 are LNHNV and YYDKDF (reference sequence). V dropped 0 bases and J dropped 6 bases, with 12 bases sitting between them. CDR3 sequence (DNA): TGTGCCACCAGCAGAGATCAGGGACTGGCTCAGCCCCAGCATTTT. Amino acid sequence: CATSRDQGLAQPQHF.

CDR3 residues: CASSPRTGAAKVYYGYTF. CDR3 nucleotide sequence: TGCGCCAGCAGCCCGAGGACAGGGGCGGCTAAGGTTTACTATGGCTACACCTTC. The chain joins TRBV5-1 to TRBJ1-2; 9 bases map to TRBD1. The junction had 16 bases not matched to a gene; V was cut back by 4 bases and J by 3 bases. Germline V gene data show CDR1 as SGHRS and CDR2 as YFSETQ. The CDR3 is made up of 18 amino acids.

The chain has TRBV15 and TRBJ2-1, with 9 bases matching TRBD1. This CDR3 has 16 residues. Germline CDR1 LNHNV, CDR2 YYDKDF (reference sequence). V shed 3 bases and J 7 bases; nucleotides not matched to a gene: 10. The CDR3 DNA follows: TGTGCCACCAGCAGGATGGACAGGGGAAATGTAAATGAGCAGTTCTTC. Its translation: CATSRMDRGNVNEQFF.